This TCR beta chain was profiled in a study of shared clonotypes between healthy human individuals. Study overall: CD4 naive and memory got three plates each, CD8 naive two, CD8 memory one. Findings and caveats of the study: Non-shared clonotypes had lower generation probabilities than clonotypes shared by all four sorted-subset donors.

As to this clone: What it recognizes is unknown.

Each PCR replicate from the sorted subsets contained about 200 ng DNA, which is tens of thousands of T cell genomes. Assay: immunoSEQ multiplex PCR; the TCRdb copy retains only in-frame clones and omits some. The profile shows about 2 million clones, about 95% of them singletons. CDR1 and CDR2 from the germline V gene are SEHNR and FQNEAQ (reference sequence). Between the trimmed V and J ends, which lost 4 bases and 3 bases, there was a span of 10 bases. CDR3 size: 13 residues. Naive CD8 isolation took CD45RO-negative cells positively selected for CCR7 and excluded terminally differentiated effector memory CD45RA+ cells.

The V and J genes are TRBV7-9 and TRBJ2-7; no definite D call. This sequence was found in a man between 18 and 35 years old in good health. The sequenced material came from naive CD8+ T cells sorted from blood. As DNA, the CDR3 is TGTGCCAGCAGCTCCGACAACTACTACGAGCAGTACTTC. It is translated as CASSSDNYYEQYF.